This T cell receptor beta chain was obtained from a study of blood T cell repertoires in COVID-19. Study-level background: The cDNA or gDNA used as material had been derived from T cells, B-cell-depleted T cells, or PBMCs.

This CDR3 contains 13 residues. V shed 5 bases, J shed 9 bases, and the junction held 3 bases outside the gene matches. Germline assignment: CDR1 SGHAT and CDR2 FQNNGV. The table came from immunoSEQ multiplex PCR; TCRdb's copy has only in-frame clones and leaves some out. The table has 14,000 to 15,000 clones, 85% to 95% seen once. The chain employs TRBV11-2 and TRBJ2-1; 11 bases line up with TRBD2. The sequenced sample was peripheral blood. This receptor was identified in a human donor with active COVID-19. The donor label of this sample is uncertain. CDR3 residues: CASSGTSGSEQFF. Written as DNA, the CDR3 is TGTGCCAGCAGCGGGACTAGCGGCAGTGAGCAGTTCTTC.